Shown below are 31 T cell receptor beta chains from a single sample sequenced in a study of CD8 T cells in Susac syndrome. An input of roughly 0.5 to 1 ug of RNA was subjected to reverse transcription using random hexamers. TCRdb called the immunoSEQ multiplex PCR reads again in MiXCR, with one record for every CDR3 protein. The table lists 120,000 or so distinct CDR3 sequences, roughly 94% of them singletons. The sample was CD8+ T cells from PBMCs. Receptors originate from a human donor with Susac syndrome.

This chain joins TRBV11-2 and TRBJ2-7, with D possibly being TRBD1 or TRBD2 (6 bases each). Germline loops: CDR1 SGHAT, CDR2 FQNNGV. V was cut by 1 base and J by 2 bases, with 15 bases left in between. The CDR3 consists of 16 residues. CDR3 in amino acids: CASSLVGGIRPYEQYF. The CDR3 bases are TGTGCCAGCAGCTTAGTAGGGGGGATTAGACCCTACGAGCAGTACTTC.

The chain carries TRBV9 and TRBJ2-7; D is unclear. Germline values: CDR1 SGDLS, CDR2 YYNGEE. CDR3 length equals 14 residues. V was cut by 4 bases and J by 2 bases, with 13 bases left in between. CDR3 in DNA: TGTGCCAGCAGCCCCCCCGCGCGTCCCTACGAGCAGTACTTC. Translating it yields CASSPPARPYEQYF.

The chain links TRBV11-2 to TRBJ2-7; either TRBD1 or TRBD2 may supply D (5 bases each). CDR3 length: 14 residues. The V gene lost 5 bases and the J gene lost 6 bases, with 17 bases spanning the gap. Germline assignment: CDR1 SGHAT and CDR2 FQNNGV. The CDR3 coding sequence is TGTGCCAGCAGCCCCCTGGGGACCGCTGGCGAGCAGTACTTC. Its protein is CASSPLGTAGEQYF.

The chain is built from TRBV4-1 and TRBJ1-2, with TRBD1 matching 11 bases. The length of the CDR3 is 19 residues. The germline gives CDR1 MGHRA, CDR2 YSYEKL. Trimming took 0 bases from V and 0 from J; bases not matched to a gene: 9. The CDR3 coding sequence is TGCGCCAGCAGCCAAGAATGGAGGGACAGGGGGGATTCTAACTATGGCTACACCTTC. Encoded protein: CASSQEWRDRGDSNYGYTF.

The rearrangement links TRBV6-5 to TRBJ2-3; 8 nucleotides align to TRBD2. The CDR3 is 15 residues long. Germline CDR1 MNHEY, CDR2 SVGAGI. V trimming: 7 bases; J trimming: 4 bases; junction bases outside the gene matches: 10. The CDR3 loop reads CASTLSGGGADTQYF. The CDR3 DNA sequence: TGTGCCAGCACCTTAAGCGGGGGTGGGGCAGATACGCAGTATTTT.

V is TRBV7-2 and J is TRBJ1-2, with TRBD1 matching over 7 bases. Trimming took 5 bases from V and 0 from J; bases not matched to a gene: 12. The CDR3 sequence is 17 residues long. In germline, CDR1 is SGHTA, CDR2 FQGNSA. CDR3 in DNA: TGTGCCAGCAGCGGAGGGGCGACAGGGAATACTAACTATGGCTACACCTTC. Translating gives CASSGGATGNTNYGYTF.

This sequence joins TRBV25-1 and TRBJ2-5; 9 nucleotides agree with TRBD2. J lost 12 bases, V lost 4 bases, and 3 bases had no gene match. The CDR3 contains 11 residues. Germline loops: CDR1 MGHDK, CDR2 SYGVNS. In nucleotides, the CDR3 is TGTGCCAGCAGTGCGACTAGCGGAGAGTACTTC. Protein: CASSATSGEYF.

The rearrangement joins TRBV7-2 to TRBJ2-3; 7 nucleotides align to TRBD2. This CDR3 comprises 16 residues. Per germline, CDR1 SGHTA and CDR2 FQGNSA. J gave up 0 bases and V 6 bases, and 9 bases lay outside the gene matches. The CDR3 here is CASRYTSEISTDTQYF. The CDR3 DNA is TGTGCCAGCAGGTATACTAGCGAGATCAGCACAGATACGCAGTATTTT.

V is TRBV10-1 and J is TRBJ2-3; the D call may be TRBD1 or TRBD2 (5 bases each). V lost 8 bases to trimming and J lost 2 bases, with 14 bases between them. This CDR3 spans 14 amino acids. CDR1 WNHNN and CDR2 SYGVQD come from the germline V gene (reference sequence). The CDR3 is CASARTGPTDTQYF. CDR3 in DNA: TGCGCCAGCGCCCGCACGGGGCCCACAGATACGCAGTATTTT.

The gene calls are TRBV9 and TRBJ2-2; the D is unclear. The CDR3 is made up of 11 amino acids. The V gene lost 3 bases and the J gene lost 6 bases, with 3 bases spanning the gap. Per germline, CDR1 SGDLS and CDR2 YYNGEE. The DNA for the CDR3 is TGTGCCAGCAGCGAGCCCGGGGAGCTGTTTTTT. The encoded protein is CASSEPGELFF.

The rearrangement links TRBV7-6 to TRBJ1-2; TRBD1 matches 9 bases. With 8 bases clipped from V and 7 bases from J, the junction kept 8 bases outside the gene matches. The CDR3 length is 13 residues. Germline V gives CDR1 SGHVS, CDR2 FNYEAQ. CDR3 in DNA: TGTGCCAGCGGGAACAGGGGGCAGCGTGGCTACACCTTC. Translated, it gives CASGNRGQRGYTF.

The V and J genes are TRBV4-1 and TRBJ2-7; D is perhaps TRBD1 or TRBD2 (5 bases each). Germline V gene data show CDR1 as MGHRA and CDR2 as YSYEKL. The ends were cut back, 3 bases at V and 6 bases at J, with 18 bases in the middle. The CDR3 is 15 amino acids. The CDR3 DNA sequence: TGCGCCAGCAGCCAGGGAGCCCAATCAGGGATCGAGCAGTACTTC. As protein: CASSQGAQSGIEQYF.

This chain connects TRBV9 to TRBJ1-2, with 9 bases that match TRBD1. V lost 4 bases to trimming and J lost 6 bases; unmatched junction nucleotides: 4. The germline V gene has CDR1 SGDLS and CDR2 YYNGEE. The CDR3 covers 13 residues. The CDR3 coding sequence is TGTGCCAGCAGCTCGGGACAGGGAAATGGCTACACCTTC. Amino acids: CASSSGQGNGYTF.

J is TRBJ2-4 and V is TRBV9; the D gene is possibly TRBD1 (6 bases). This CDR3 contains 14 residues. The germline V gene has CDR1 SGDLS and CDR2 YYNGEE. Trimming took 3 bases from V and 6 from J, leaving 13 bases between them. The CDR3 protein is CASSAPEGGNIQYF. The CDR3 nucleotides are TGTGCCAGCAGCGCCCCAGAAGGGGGAAACATTCAGTACTTC. The complete variable domain, with remaining parts taken from reference TRBV9 and TRBJ2-4, reads DSGVTQTPKHLITATGQRVTLRCSPRSGDLSVYWYQQSLDQGLQFLIQYYNGEERAKGNILERFSAQQFPDLHSELNLSSLELGDSALYFCASSAPEGGNIQYFGAGTRLSVL.

DNA for the CDR3: TGTGCCAGCAGCCCGCGGGACGGTGAGACCTACGAGCAGTACTTC. Translated, it gives CASSPRDGETYEQYF. The chain recombines TRBV4-2 with TRBJ2-7; tentatively, D is TRBD2 (6 bases). Germline values: CDR1 LGHNA, CDR2 YNFKEQ. The CDR3 covers 15 residues. Trimming pared 4 bases from V and 2 bases from J, leaving 15 bases between.

V usage is TRBV4-1 and J usage is TRBJ2-1, with 11 nucleotides matching TRBD1. CDR1 is MGHRA, CDR2 YSYEKL, per germline. V gave up 3 bases and J gave up 4 bases; unmatched junction bases: 2. The CDR3 runs to 15 residues. This CDR3 is CASSQWDRGYNEQFF. In nucleotides, the CDR3 is TGCGCCAGCAGCCAGTGGGACAGGGGGTACAATGAGCAGTTCTTC.

This chain links TRBV7-9 with TRBJ1-1; D is perhaps TRBD1 (6 bases). The V and J ends lost 5 bases and 1 base respectively, with 20 bases between them. This CDR3 comprises 17 residues. CDR1 is SEHNR and CDR2 is FQNEAQ in the germline V gene (reference sequence). The CDR3 bases are TGTGCCAGCAGCCCGGGACAAGGGATAGAAGAGAACACTGAAGCTTTCTTT. Protein: CASSPGQGIEENTEAFF.

The chain carries TRBV29-1 and TRBJ2-4; weak D call: TRBD1 (5 bases). Trimming pared 4 bases from V and 8 bases from J, leaving 12 bases between. The CDR3 length is 12 residues. Germline V gives CDR1 SQVTM, CDR2 ANQGSEA. Here the CDR3 DNA reads TGCAGCGTTGCTCAGGGTCTCGACATTCAGTACTTC. This sequence encodes CSVAQGLDIQYF.

The rearrangement joins TRBV20-1 to TRBJ2-1, with D tentatively TRBD1 (6 bases). Per germline, CDR1 DFQATT and CDR2 SNEGSKA (reference sequence). V lost 0 bases and J lost 7, with 16 bases in between. This CDR3 is built from 15 residues. The CDR3 spells CSAREDRFLRNEQFF. The CDR3 DNA is TGCAGTGCTAGAGAGGACAGATTTCTAAGGAATGAGCAGTTCTTC.

The CDR3 DNA reads as TGTGCCAGCCGACAGGGGGGCTATGGCTACACCTTC. It yields the protein CASRQGGYGYTF. The rearrangement joins TRBV2 to TRBJ1-2; 9 bases are shared with TRBD1. V was pared by 8 bases and J by 4 bases, with 2 bases of the junction left unmatched. Per the germline V gene, CDR1 is SNHLY and CDR2 is FYNNEI. There are 12 residues in the CDR3. Supplemented by reference TRBV2 and TRBJ1-2, the full variable domain reads EPEVTQTPSHQVTQMGQEVILRCVPISNHLYFYWYRQILGQKVEFLVSFYNNEISEKSEIFDDQFSVERPDGSNFTLKIRSTKLEDSAMYFCASRQGGYGYTFGSGTRLTVV.

The chain recombines TRBV7-9 with TRBJ2-3; 8 bases are a match to TRBD2. V lost 2 bases and J lost 4; bases outside the gene matches: 2. Germline CDR1 reads SEHNR; CDR2 reads FQNEAQ (reference sequence). CDR3 length: 14 residues. CDR3: CASSLTGGPDTQYF. The CDR3 nucleotides read TGTGCCAGCAGCTTAACGGGGGGGCCAGATACGCAGTATTTT.

CDR3 coding DNA: TGTGCCAGCAGCTTGGCAACGGGCACTGAAGCTTTCTTT. Translation: CASSLATGTEAFF. The chain joins TRBV5-8 to TRBJ1-1; D call uncertain. The CDR3 is 13 amino acids. The V and J ends lost 0 bases and 4 bases respectively, with 7 bases between them. Germline CDR1 SGHTS, CDR2 YDEGEE.

This clonotype was detected only once. The chain combines TRBV4-1 with TRBJ1-2, with D possibly matching TRBD1 (5 bases). This CDR3 has 13 amino acids. V was cut by 4 bases and J by 4 bases, with 10 bases left in between. Germline loops: CDR1 MGHRA, CDR2 YSYEKL. Here the CDR3 DNA reads TGCGCCAGCAGCCCCGAGACAGCCTATGGCTACACCTTC. Translated, it gives CASSPETAYGYTF.

This clonotype has more than one count but fewer than ten. The chain couples TRBV5-1 to TRBJ2-7; TRBD1 agrees at 8 bases. Trimming at V came to 4 bases and at J to 3 bases, leaving 9 bases not matched to a gene. This CDR3 region has 15 residues. Germline V gene lookup returns CDR1 SGHRS and CDR2 YFSETQ. The DNA of the CDR3 is TGCGCCAGCAGCCCGGCGATGGGACAGGACTACGAGCAGTACTTC. Translation: CASSPAMGQDYEQYF.

The chain combines TRBV11-2 with TRBJ2-5, with a tentative D call TRBD1 (6 bases). The CDR3 runs 16 residues. Germline CDR1 is SGHAT and CDR2 is FQNNGV. Trimming took 1 base from V and 2 from J, leaving 14 bases between them. Here the CDR3 DNA reads TGTGCCAGCAGCTTAGGACGGACAGCACAGCAAGAGACCCAGTACTTC. It yields the protein CASSLGRTAQQETQYF.

V usage is TRBV13 and J usage is TRBJ1-1; D gene uncertain. The CDR3 consists of 14 residues. V lost 1 base and J lost 11, with 17 bases in between. Germline V gives CDR1 PRHDT, CDR2 FYEKMQ (reference sequence). CDR3 loop: CASSLVSALAGAFF. Written as DNA, the CDR3 is TGTGCCAGCAGCTTAGTGTCCGCACTGGCCGGGGCTTTCTTT.

The rearrangement links TRBV12-3 or TRBV12-4 to TRBJ2-3; 10 positions match TRBD2. Trimming at V came to 6 bases and at J to 2 bases, leaving 8 bases not matched to a gene. There are 16 residues in the CDR3. CDR3 in amino acids: CASRPGTSANTDTQYF. The CDR3 nucleotides are TGTGCCAGCAGGCCCGGGACTAGCGCTAACACAGATACGCAGTATTTT.

This clonotype appeared a single time. The chain couples TRBV7-9 to TRBJ2-7; D possibly corresponds to TRBD1 (7 bases). This CDR3 is 18 amino acids long. V was shortened by 0 bases and J by 3 bases, with 21 bases between the two germline ends. Per the germline V gene, CDR1 is SEHNR and CDR2 is FQNEAQ (reference sequence). The CDR3 nucleotides are TGTGCCAGCAGCTTAGCGGCCCACGACAGGGCCGGGGGCTACGAGCAGTACTTC. Its protein product is CASSLAAHDRAGGYEQYF. Complete variable domain (other parts from reference TRBV7-9 and TRBJ2-7): DTGVSQNPRHKITKRGQNVTFRCDPISEHNRLYWYRQTLGQGPEFLTYFQNEAQLEKSRLLSDRFSAERPKGSFSTLEIQRTEQGDSAMYLCASSLAAHDRAGGYEQYFGPGTRLTVT.

The V and J genes are TRBV9 and TRBJ2-7; D is unclear. Trimming removed 0 bases at V and 2 bases at J, with 9 bases between. The germline V gene has CDR1 SGDLS and CDR2 YYNGEE. CDR3 length: 14 residues. The CDR3 is CASSVDGEPYEQYF. The DNA for the CDR3 is TGTGCCAGCAGCGTAGATGGGGAACCCTACGAGCAGTACTTC.

The V call is TRBV27, the J call TRBJ1-2; 7 bases agree with TRBD1. Germline V gives CDR1 MNHEY, CDR2 SMNVEV (reference sequence). V was clipped by 3 bases and J by 3 bases; unmatched bases: 4. The CDR3 consists of 14 residues. The CDR3 coding sequence is TGTGCCAGCAGTTTCGGGACAGACTACTATGGCTACACCTTC. This encodes CASSFGTDYYGYTF.

The chain couples TRBV25-1 to TRBJ1-1; D gene ambiguous. The CDR3 extends over 14 amino acids. Germline V gene lookup returns CDR1 MGHDK and CDR2 SYGVNS. The ends were cut back, 2 bases at V and 1 base at J, with 8 bases in the middle. CDR3 DNA sequence: TGTGCCAGCAGTGAAGAGTCAGAGAACACTGAAGCTTTCTTT. Its protein product is CASSEESENTEAFF.